Included here is one TCR beta chain sequence, with context. Its target is unknown. Cultured CD4+ T cell DNA was sequenced using the Oncomine TCR Beta short-read assay. DNA came from CD4+ T cells after culture. TCRdb processed the PCR reads anew with MiXCR; each CDR3 protein has one entry. The sample holds some 11,000 distinct CDR3 sequences, around a third seen once. Treatment indicated: approximately 9-day PBMC culture with coronavirus spike peptide pools or control peptides (ViraFEST assay). TCRs were sequenced by ViraFEST after antigen-specific T cells had been expanded with peptide pools. CDR3 size: 15 residues. The germline CDR1 and CDR2 sequences are MNHEY and SVGAGI. V was trimmed by 4 bases and J by 0 bases, leaving 7 bases between them. The record originates from a study of vaccination and CD4 T cells after COVID-19. Overall study context: Following dose two, a median around 70 days (range 14 to 241) passed before post-vaccine samples were taken.

This sequence was found in a human donor who received a COVID-19 vaccine. Sequences were derived from CD4+ T cells from blood, cultured in vitro, sampled before SARS-CoV-2 vaccination. J is TRBJ1-6 and V is TRBV6-5, with unresolved D. CDR3 sequence reads: CASSSLGSYNSPLHF. CDR3 in DNA: TGTGCCAGCAGTTCCCTCGGCTCCTATAATTCACCCCTCCACTTT.